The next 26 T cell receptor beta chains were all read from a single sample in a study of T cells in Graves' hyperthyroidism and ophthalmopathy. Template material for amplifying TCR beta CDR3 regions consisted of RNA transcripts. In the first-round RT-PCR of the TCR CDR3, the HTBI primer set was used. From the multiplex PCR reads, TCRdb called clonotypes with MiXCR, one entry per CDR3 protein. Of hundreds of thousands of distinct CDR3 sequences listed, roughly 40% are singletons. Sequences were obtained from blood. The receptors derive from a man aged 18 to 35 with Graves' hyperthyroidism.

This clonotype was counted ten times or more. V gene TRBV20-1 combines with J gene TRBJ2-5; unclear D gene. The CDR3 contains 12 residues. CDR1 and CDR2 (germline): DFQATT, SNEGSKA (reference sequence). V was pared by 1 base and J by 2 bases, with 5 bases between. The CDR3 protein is CSARVDQETQYF. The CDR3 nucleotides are TGCAGTGCTAGAGTAGATCAAGAGACCCAGTACTTC.

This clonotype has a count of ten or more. For the CDR3, the DNA is TGTGCCAGCAGCTTCTCAGGGAGCAATCAGCCCCAGCATTTT. It codes for CASSFSGSNQPQHF. The J gene is TRBJ1-5, the V gene TRBV7-9, with D tentatively TRBD1 (5 bases). Per germline, CDR1 SEHNR and CDR2 FQNEAQ (reference sequence). The CDR3 contains 14 residues. V was trimmed by 3 bases and J by 1 base, leaving 7 bases between them.

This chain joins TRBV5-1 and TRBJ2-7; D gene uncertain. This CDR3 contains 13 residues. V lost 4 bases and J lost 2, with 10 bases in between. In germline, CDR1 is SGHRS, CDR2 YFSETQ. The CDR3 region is CASSGVGAYEQYF. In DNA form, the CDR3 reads TGCGCCAGCAGCGGGGTCGGTGCCTACGAGCAGTACTTC.

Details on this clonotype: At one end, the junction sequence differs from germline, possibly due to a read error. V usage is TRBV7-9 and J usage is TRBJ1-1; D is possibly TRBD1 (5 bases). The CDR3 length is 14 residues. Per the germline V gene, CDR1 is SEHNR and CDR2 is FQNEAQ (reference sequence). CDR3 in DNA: TGTGCCGGCAGCTTAGAGGCAGGGAGGACTGAAGCTTTCTTT. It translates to CAGSLEAGRTEAFF. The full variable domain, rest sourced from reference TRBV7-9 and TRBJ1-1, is DTGVSQNPRHKITKRGQNVTFRCDPISEHNRLYWYRQTLGQGPEFLTYFQNEAQLEKSRLLSDRFSAERPKGSFSTLEIQRTEQGDSAMYLCAGSLEAGRTEAFFGQGTRLTVV.

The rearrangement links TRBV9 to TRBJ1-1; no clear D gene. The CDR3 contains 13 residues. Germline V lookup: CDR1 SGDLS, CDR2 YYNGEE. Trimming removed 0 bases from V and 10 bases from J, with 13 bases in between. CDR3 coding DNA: TGTGCCAGCAGCGTAGACGACAAAGGCTTAGCTTTCTTT. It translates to CASSVDDKGLAFF.

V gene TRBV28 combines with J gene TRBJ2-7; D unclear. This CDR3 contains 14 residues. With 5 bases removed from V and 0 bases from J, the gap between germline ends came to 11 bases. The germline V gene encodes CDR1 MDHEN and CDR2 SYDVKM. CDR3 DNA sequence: TGTGCCAGCAGTCGGACGGAAGACTCCTACGAGCAGTACTTC. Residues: CASSRTEDSYEQYF.

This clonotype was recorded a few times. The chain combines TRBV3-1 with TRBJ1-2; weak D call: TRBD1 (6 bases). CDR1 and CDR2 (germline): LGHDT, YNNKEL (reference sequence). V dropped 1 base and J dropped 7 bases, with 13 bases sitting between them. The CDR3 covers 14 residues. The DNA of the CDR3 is TGTGCCAGCAGCCAAGTCGCGGGGGCGGGTGGCTACACCTTC. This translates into CASSQVAGAGGYTF.

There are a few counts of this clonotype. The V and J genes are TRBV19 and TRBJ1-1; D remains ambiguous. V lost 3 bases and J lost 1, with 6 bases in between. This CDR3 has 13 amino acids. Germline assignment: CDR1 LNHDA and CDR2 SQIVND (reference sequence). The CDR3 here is CASSISSNTEAFF. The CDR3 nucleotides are TGTGCCAGTAGTATTTCCTCGAACACTGAAGCTTTCTTT.

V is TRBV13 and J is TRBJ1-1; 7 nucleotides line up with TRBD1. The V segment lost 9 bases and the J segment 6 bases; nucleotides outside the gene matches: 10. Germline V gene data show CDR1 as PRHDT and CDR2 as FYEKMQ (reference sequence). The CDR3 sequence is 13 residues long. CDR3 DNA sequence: TGTGCCAGTACGGGGACCGGGACAGCTGAAGCTTTCTTT. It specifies CASTGTGTAEAFF.

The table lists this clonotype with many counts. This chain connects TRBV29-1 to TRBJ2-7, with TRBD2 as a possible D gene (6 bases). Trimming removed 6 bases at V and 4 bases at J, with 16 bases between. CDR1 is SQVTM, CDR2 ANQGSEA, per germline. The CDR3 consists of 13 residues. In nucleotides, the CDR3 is TGCAGCGTGTGGGACTTCGGATTATACGAGCAGTACTTC. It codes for CSVWDFGLYEQYF.

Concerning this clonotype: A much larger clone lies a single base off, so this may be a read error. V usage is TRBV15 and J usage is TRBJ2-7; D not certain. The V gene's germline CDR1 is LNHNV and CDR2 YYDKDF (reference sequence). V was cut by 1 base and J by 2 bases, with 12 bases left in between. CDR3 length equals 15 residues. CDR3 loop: CATSRVQGSTYEQYF. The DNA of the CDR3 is TGTGCCACCAGCAGAGTTCAAGGCAGCACCTACGAGCAGTACTTC.

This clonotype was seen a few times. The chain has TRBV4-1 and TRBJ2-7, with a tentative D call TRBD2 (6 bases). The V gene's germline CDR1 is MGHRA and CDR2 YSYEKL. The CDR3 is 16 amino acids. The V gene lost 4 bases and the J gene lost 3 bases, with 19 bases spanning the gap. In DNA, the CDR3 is TGCGCCAGCAGCCCCGCGGCGGGACGCAGCTTCTACGAGCAGTACTTC. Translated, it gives CASSPAAGRSFYEQYF.

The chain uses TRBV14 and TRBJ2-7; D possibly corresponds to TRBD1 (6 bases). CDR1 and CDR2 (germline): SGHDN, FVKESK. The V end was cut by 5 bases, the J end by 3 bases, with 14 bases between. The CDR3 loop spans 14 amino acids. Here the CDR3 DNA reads TGTGCCAGCAGCGGCCAGGGGACGGTCTACGAGCAGTACTTC. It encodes CASSGQGTVYEQYF. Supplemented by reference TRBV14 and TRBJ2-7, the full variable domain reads EAGVTQFPSHSVIEKGQTVTLRCDPISGHDNLYWYRRVMGKEIKFLLHFVKESKQDESGMPNNRFLAERTGGTYSTLKVQPAELEDSGVYFCASSGQGTVYEQYFGPGTRLTVT.

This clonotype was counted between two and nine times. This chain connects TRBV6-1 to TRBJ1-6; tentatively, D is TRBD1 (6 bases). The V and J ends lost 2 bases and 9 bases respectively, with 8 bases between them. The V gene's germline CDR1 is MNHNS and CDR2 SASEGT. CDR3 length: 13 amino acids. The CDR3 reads CASSENRASPLHF. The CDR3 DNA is TGTGCCAGCAGTGAAAACAGGGCTTCACCCCTCCACTTT.

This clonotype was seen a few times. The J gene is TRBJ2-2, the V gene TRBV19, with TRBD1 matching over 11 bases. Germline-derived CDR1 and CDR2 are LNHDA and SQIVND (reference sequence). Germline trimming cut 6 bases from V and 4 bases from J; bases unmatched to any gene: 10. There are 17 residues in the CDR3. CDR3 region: CASSITGQGDSTGELFF. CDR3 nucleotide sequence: TGTGCCAGTAGCATCACGGGACAGGGGGATTCCACCGGGGAGCTGTTTTTT.

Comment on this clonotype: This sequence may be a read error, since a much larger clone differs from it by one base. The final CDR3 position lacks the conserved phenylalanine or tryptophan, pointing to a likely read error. Here the CDR3 reads CATSSNGGEAFL. In DNA form, the CDR3 reads TGTGCCACCAGCAGTAACGGGGGGGAAGCTTTCCTT. This chain connects TRBV15 to TRBJ1-1, with D possibly being TRBD1 (5 bases). The CDR3 covers 12 residues. V was cut by 3 bases and J by 8 bases, with 10 bases left in between. Germline V gene sequence: CDR1 LNHNV, CDR2 YYDKDF (reference sequence).

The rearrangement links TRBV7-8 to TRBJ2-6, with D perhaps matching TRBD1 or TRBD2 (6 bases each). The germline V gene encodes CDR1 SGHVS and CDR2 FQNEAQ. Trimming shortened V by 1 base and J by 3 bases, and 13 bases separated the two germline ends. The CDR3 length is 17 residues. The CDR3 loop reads CASSLDWGAYGANVLTF. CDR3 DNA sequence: TGTGCCAGCAGCTTAGATTGGGGGGCCTATGGGGCCAACGTCCTGACTTTC.

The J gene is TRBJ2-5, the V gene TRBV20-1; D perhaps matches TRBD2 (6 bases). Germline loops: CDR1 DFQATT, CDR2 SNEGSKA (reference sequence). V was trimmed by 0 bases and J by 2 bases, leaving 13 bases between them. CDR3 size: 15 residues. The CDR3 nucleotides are TGCAGTGCTAGAGAGGCAGCGAGCGGGCAAGAGACCCAGTACTTC. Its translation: CSAREAASGQETQYF.

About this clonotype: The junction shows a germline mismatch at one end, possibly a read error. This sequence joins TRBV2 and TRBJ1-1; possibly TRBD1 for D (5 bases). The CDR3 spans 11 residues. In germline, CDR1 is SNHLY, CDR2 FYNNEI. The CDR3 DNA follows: TGTGCCGCGGGCCGGGGGACTGAATCTTTCTTT. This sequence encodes CAAGRGTESFF.

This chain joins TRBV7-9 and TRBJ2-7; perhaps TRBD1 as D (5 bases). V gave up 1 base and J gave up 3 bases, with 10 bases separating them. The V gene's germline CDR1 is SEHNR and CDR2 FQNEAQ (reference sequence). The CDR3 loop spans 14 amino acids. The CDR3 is CASSLVDRDYEQYF. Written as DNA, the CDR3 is TGTGCCAGCAGCTTAGTAGACAGAGACTACGAGCAGTACTTC.

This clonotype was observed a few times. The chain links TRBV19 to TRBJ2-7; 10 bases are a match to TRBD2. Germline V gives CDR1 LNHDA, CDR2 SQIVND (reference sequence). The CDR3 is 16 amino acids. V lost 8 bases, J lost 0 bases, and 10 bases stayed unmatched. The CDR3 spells CASALAGGRSSYEQYF. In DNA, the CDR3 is TGTGCCAGTGCTTTAGCGGGGGGTCGGAGCTCCTACGAGCAGTACTTC.

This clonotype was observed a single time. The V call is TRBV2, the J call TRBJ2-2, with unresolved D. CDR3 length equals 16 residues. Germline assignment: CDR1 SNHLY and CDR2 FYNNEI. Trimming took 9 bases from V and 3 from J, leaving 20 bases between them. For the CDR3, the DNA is TGTGCCAGTGGAAGTGATGCAGGAATTTACACCGGGGAGCTGTTTTTT. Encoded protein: CASGSDAGIYTGELFF.

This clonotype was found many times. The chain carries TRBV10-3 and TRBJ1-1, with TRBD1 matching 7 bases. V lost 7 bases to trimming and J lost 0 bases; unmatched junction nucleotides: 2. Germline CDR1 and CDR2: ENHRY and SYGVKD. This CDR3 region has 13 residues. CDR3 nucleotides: TGTGCCATCAAGGGGGCGTTGAACACTGAAGCTTTCTTT. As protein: CAIKGALNTEAFF.

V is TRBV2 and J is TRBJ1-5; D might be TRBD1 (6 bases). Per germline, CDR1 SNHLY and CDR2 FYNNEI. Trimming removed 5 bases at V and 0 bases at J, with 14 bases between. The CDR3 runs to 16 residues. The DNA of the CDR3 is TGTGCCAGCAGTCCCAGGGGCCTTTATAGCAATCAGCCCCAGCATTTT. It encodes CASSPRGLYSNQPQHF.

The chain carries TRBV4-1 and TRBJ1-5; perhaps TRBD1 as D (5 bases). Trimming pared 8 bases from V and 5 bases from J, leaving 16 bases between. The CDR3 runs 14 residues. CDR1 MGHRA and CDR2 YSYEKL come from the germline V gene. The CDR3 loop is CASGRTGTDQPQHF. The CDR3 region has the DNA TGCGCCAGCGGCCGGACGGGGACGGATCAGCCCCAGCATTTT.

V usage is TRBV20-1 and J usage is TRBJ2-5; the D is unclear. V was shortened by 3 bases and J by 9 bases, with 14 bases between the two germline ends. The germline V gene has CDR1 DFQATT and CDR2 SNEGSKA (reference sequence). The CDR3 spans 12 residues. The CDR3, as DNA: TGCAGTGCTAGTGATACTTTAGTAGCCCAGTACTTC. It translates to CSASDTLVAQYF.